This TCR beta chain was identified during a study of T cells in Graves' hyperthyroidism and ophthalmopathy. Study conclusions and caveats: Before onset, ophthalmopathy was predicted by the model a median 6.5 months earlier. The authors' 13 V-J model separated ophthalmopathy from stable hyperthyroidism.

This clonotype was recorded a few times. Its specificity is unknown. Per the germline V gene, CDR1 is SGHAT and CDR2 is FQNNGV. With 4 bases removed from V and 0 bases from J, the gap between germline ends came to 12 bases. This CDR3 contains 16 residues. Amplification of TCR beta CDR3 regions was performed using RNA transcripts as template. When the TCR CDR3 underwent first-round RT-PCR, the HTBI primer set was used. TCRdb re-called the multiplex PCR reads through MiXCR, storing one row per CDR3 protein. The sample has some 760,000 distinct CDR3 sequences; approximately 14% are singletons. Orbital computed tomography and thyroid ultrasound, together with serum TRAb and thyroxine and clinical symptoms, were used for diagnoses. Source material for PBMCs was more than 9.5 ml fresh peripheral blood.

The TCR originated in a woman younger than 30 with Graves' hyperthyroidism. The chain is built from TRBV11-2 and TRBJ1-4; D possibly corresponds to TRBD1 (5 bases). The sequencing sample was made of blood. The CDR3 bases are TGTGCCAGCAGCTGGGGGACGGCCACAACTAATGAAAAACTGTTTTTT. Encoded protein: CASSWGTATTNEKLFF.